Below, 25 T cell receptor beta chains from the same sample are listed, as sequenced in a study of neurological immune-mediated disorders. In TCRdb, the 5' RACE reads were re-called with MiXCR into one record per CDR3 protein. The repertoire holds about 54,000 distinct CDR3 sequences, more than 3% seen once, with about 2% in the top ten. The sequenced material came from CD4+ T cells from blood. The receptors come from a woman between 40 and 50 years old with multiple sclerosis.

This clonotype has a count of ten or more. The gene calls are TRBV10-3 and TRBJ2-2; no clear D gene. Trimming removed 3 bases from V and 0 bases from J, with 8 bases in between. This CDR3 comprises 15 residues. The germline CDR1 and CDR2 sequences are ENHRY and SYGVKD. The CDR3, as DNA: TGTGCCATCAGTGACAAGTTCGCGAACACCGGGGAGCTGTTTTTT. Amino acid sequence: CAISDKFANTGELFF.

This clonotype was seen many times. The J gene is TRBJ2-3, the V gene TRBV27, with D perhaps matching TRBD1 or TRBD2 (5 bases each). Germline CDR1 is MNHEY and CDR2 is SMNVEV (reference sequence). The CDR3 has 16 residues. Deletions cut 7 bases from V and 2 bases from J, with 19 bases between. CDR3 in amino acids: CASTSNLGTLTDTQYF. The DNA of the CDR3 is TGTGCCAGCACCTCAAACCTCGGGACCCTCACAGATACGCAGTATTTT.

This clonotype turned up a few times. The chain recombines TRBV20-1 with TRBJ1-5; D remains ambiguous. Trimming took off 2 bases at V and 3 bases at J, with 8 bases between the two ends. Germline CDR1 DFQATT, CDR2 SNEGSKA (reference sequence). The CDR3 has 13 residues. The CDR3 bases are TGCAGTGCTAGACGGCAGGCCAATCAGCCCCAGCATTTT. Translated: CSARRQANQPQHF.

This clonotype was recorded at least ten times. V usage is TRBV12-3 or TRBV12-4 and J usage is TRBJ1-5; D not certain. V was cut by 7 bases and J by 4 bases, with 14 bases left in between. This CDR3 contains 14 residues. CDR3 coding DNA: TGTGCCAGCACCTTAGCGAGTAGGAATCAGCCCCAGCATTTT. Translating gives CASTLASRNQPQHF.

This clonotype was recorded many times. This rearrangement joins TRBV29-1 to TRBJ2-5; TRBD1 agrees at 7 bases. With 1 base clipped from V and 4 bases from J, the junction kept 9 bases outside the gene matches. There are 15 residues in the CDR3. The germline CDR1 and CDR2 sequences are SQVTM and ANQGSEA. Here the CDR3 reads CSVEAPGRGSETQYF. The CDR3 DNA reads as TGCAGCGTTGAAGCCCCCGGCAGGGGGTCAGAGACCCAGTACTTC.

This clonotype was detected ten times or more. V gene TRBV5-1 combines with J gene TRBJ1-2, with TRBD1 matching over 12 bases. The length of the CDR3 is 15 residues. V lost 4 bases to trimming and J lost 8 bases; unmatched junction nucleotides: 9. Germline-derived CDR1 and CDR2 are SGHRS and YFSETQ. The DNA for the CDR3 is TGCGCCAGCAGCGCCTCCGGGACAGGGGGCGGCGGCTACACCTTC. This encodes CASSASGTGGGGYTF.

Of note for this clonotype: Being one base from a much bigger clone, this may be a read error. The chain combines TRBV2 with TRBJ2-1; possible D gene TRBD1, 5 bases. The CDR3 length is 13 residues. Germline V gene sequence: CDR1 SNHLY, CDR2 FYNNEI. With 7 bases removed from V and 4 bases from J, the gap between germline ends came to 11 bases. CDR3 in amino acids: CASTRVRYNEQFF. CDR3 sequence (DNA): TGTGCCAGCACCAGGGTTCGGTACAATGAGCAGTTCTTC.

This clonotype was found once. The genes are TRBV21-1 and TRBJ2-3. TRBV21-1 is reported as a pseudogene. The CDR3 is made up of 15 amino acids. This CDR3 reads CASSNVDGSTDTQYF. The DNA of the CDR3 is TGTGCCAGCAGCAATGTGGACGGGAGCACAGATACGCAGTATTTT.

This clonotype turned up a few times. With a much larger clone just one base away, this may be a read error. V gene TRBV6-2 or TRBV6-3 combines with J gene TRBJ2-7; 9 nucleotides align to TRBD2. CDR1 and CDR2 (germline): MNHEY, SVGEGT. The CDR3 is made up of 13 amino acids. The CDR3, as DNA: TGTGTCAGCTCCTTAGCGGGGGTATACGAGCAGTACTTC. Its translation is CVSSLAGVYEQYF.

This clonotype was picked up many times. The chain has TRBV5-6 and TRBJ1-2; 8 bases line up with TRBD1. Germline V lookup: CDR1 SGHDT, CDR2 YYEEEE. With 4 bases clipped from V and 6 bases from J, the junction kept 5 bases outside the gene matches. This CDR3 has 13 amino acids. The CDR3 coding sequence is TGTGCCAGCAGCCCCCAGGGGGCGGATGGCTACACCTTC. This translates into CASSPQGADGYTF.

The sample holds many counts of this clonotype. The gene calls are TRBV5-1 and TRBJ2-2; D perhaps matches TRBD1 (6 bases). The CDR3 has 15 residues. The germline V gene encodes CDR1 SGHRS and CDR2 YFSETQ. The germline V and J ends were trimmed by 3 bases and 5 bases, with 14 bases remaining between them. The CDR3 DNA sequence: TGCGCCAGCAGCTCACAGGGCCAGGCTACCGGGGAGCTGTTTTTT. Translating gives CASSSQGQATGELFF. The full variable domain, completed using reference TRBV5-1 and TRBJ2-2, is KAGVTQTPRYLIKTRGQQVTLSCSPISGHRSVSWYQQTPGQGLQFLFEYFSETQRNKGNFPGRFSGRQFSNSRSEMNVSTLELGDSALYLCASSSQGQATGELFFGEGSRLTVL.

This clonotype was recorded at least ten times. The chain has TRBV20-1 and TRBJ2-7; D gene uncertain. The CDR3 length is 11 residues. V lost 3 bases and J lost 3, with 6 bases in between. Germline CDR1 is DFQATT and CDR2 is SNEGSKA (reference sequence). The CDR3 here is CSASRGYEQYF. CDR3 bases: TGCAGTGCTAGTCGCGGCTACGAGCAGTACTTC.

In this sample, this clonotype turned up many times. The genes are TRBV4-1 and TRBJ1-5; 10 bases fit TRBD1. Per the germline V gene, CDR1 is MGHRA and CDR2 is YSYEKL. The CDR3 runs to 16 residues. J lost 5 bases, V lost 3 bases, and 7 bases had no gene match. The CDR3 bases are TGCGCCAGCAGCCAGGAACCGGGACAGGGGTATCAGCCCCAGCATTTT. Its protein product is CASSQEPGQGYQPQHF.

This clonotype has at least ten counts. This chain links TRBV5-6 with TRBJ1-1, with D tentatively TRBD1 (5 bases). The germline V gene has CDR1 SGHDT and CDR2 YYEEEE. Between the trimmed V and J ends, which lost 6 bases and 2 bases, there was a span of 17 bases. This CDR3 region has 15 residues. CDR3 nucleotide sequence: TGTGCCAGCACGACGTTAGGGGAAATTAACACTGAAGCTTTCTTT. Translating it yields CASTTLGEINTEAFF.

This clonotype was counted at least ten times. The V gene is TRBV11-2, the J gene TRBJ2-7; D unresolved. The CDR3 is made up of 16 amino acids. Germline-derived CDR1 and CDR2 are SGHAT and FQNNGV. V dropped 3 bases and J dropped 5 bases, with 20 bases sitting between them. CDR3 sequence (DNA): TGTGCCAGCAGCTTCCTACGAGGCAGGACCGCTCACGAGCAGTACTTC. Translated, it gives CASSFLRGRTAHEQYF.

The sample holds many counts of this clonotype. The genes are TRBV5-6 and TRBJ2-3; the D is unclear. V gave up 2 bases and J gave up 2 bases, with 18 bases separating them. This CDR3 region has 17 residues. The germline V gene encodes CDR1 SGHDT and CDR2 YYEEEE. The CDR3 here is CASSFRPWVYPTDTQYF. As DNA, the CDR3 is TGTGCCAGCAGCTTTCGACCGTGGGTATACCCCACAGATACGCAGTATTTT.

This clonotype was counted at least ten times. The chain recombines TRBV15 with TRBJ2-6, with a weak D call TRBD1 (7 bases). Trimming cost V 4 bases and J 2 bases, with 9 bases left between them. The CDR3 consists of 15 residues. Germline CDR1 reads LNHNV; CDR2 reads YYDKDF (reference sequence). The CDR3 DNA reads TGTGCCACCAGCACAGGGGGGACTGGGGCCAACGTCCTGACTTTC. Encoded protein: CATSTGGTGANVLTF.

This clonotype was detected many times. The CDR3 bases are TGTGCCACCAGCAGAGATAGGTCAGGGGGCAGTAACTATGGCTACACCTTC. Amino acids: CATSRDRSGGSNYGYTF. This sequence joins TRBV15 and TRBJ1-2; 8 bases match TRBD1. The CDR3 consists of 17 residues. CDR1 and CDR2 (germline): LNHNV, YYDKDF (reference sequence). The V segment lost 0 bases and the J segment 1 base; nucleotides outside the gene matches: 7.

This clonotype was observed at least ten times. This chain links TRBV3-1 with TRBJ1-2; 7 positions agree with TRBD1. The CDR3 extends over 14 amino acids. Germline V gene lookup returns CDR1 LGHDT and CDR2 YNNKEL (reference sequence). J gave up 4 bases and V 4 bases, and 6 bases lay outside the gene matches. CDR3 loop: CASSLRQGLYGYTF. In nucleotides, the CDR3 is TGTGCCAGCAGCCTCCGACAGGGACTCTATGGCTACACCTTC.

There are many counts of this clonotype. The V and J genes are TRBV7-6 and TRBJ2-5; the match to TRBD2 covers 10 bases. The germline V gene encodes CDR1 SGHVS and CDR2 FNYEAQ. This CDR3 region has 16 residues. The trim removed 5 bases at V and 1 base at J, leaving 7 bases unmatched. DNA of the CDR3: TGTGCCAGCAGCCCCAAGCGGGGGGGCCCCCAAGAGACCCAGTACTTC. Its protein is CASSPKRGGPQETQYF.

This clonotype occurred many times. V gene TRBV4-2 combines with J gene TRBJ1-1; D is uncertain. V lost 2 bases and J lost 5, with 12 bases in between. The CDR3 covers 14 residues. The germline gives CDR1 LGHNA, CDR2 YNFKEQ. The CDR3 spells CASSQTKRETEAFF. Written as DNA, the CDR3 is TGTGCCAGCAGCCAAACAAAGAGGGAGACTGAAGCTTTCTTT.

In this sample, this clonotype turned up many times. The V call is TRBV6-2 or TRBV6-3, the J call TRBJ2-3; 12 nucleotides match TRBD2. CDR1 is MNHEY, CDR2 SVGEGT, per germline. V lost 5 bases, J lost 14 bases, and 5 bases stayed unmatched. The CDR3 runs to 12 residues. The CDR3 nucleotides read TGTGCCAGCAGTACCCTAGCGGGGGGGTCGTATTTT. It codes for CASSTLAGGSYF.

This clonotype was detected many times. The V and J genes are TRBV12-5 and TRBJ2-5; D could derive from TRBD1 or TRBD2 (5 bases each). V gave up 5 bases and J gave up 5 bases, with 15 bases separating them. The CDR3 runs to 14 residues. CDR1 is LGHNT, CDR2 FRNRAP, per germline. This chain's CDR3 is CASGPPGAGETQYF. The CDR3 DNA sequence: TGTGCTAGTGGTCCCCCCGGGGCCGGGGAGACCCAGTACTTC.

This clonotype was picked up many times. The chain couples TRBV5-1 to TRBJ2-1; 7 nucleotides agree with TRBD1. This CDR3 is built from 16 residues. In germline, CDR1 is SGHRS, CDR2 YFSETQ. The V gene end was trimmed by 4 bases and the J gene end by 4 bases; junction bases not matched to a gene: 11. The DNA of the CDR3 is TGCGCCAGCAGCCCAGAAACAGGGGCGGTTTACAATGAGCAGTTCTTC. Residues: CASSPETGAVYNEQFF.

This clonotype was seen at least ten times. The chain couples TRBV3-1 to TRBJ2-1; perhaps D is TRBD1 or TRBD2 (7 bases each). Germline assignment: CDR1 LGHDT and CDR2 YNNKEL (reference sequence). With 0 bases removed from V and 7 bases from J, the gap between germline ends came to 16 bases. The CDR3 covers 16 residues. CDR3 coding DNA: TGTGCCAGCAGCCAAGACAGGGGGGGGAGTCAGAATGAGCAGTTCTTC. Protein product: CASSQDRGGSQNEQFF.